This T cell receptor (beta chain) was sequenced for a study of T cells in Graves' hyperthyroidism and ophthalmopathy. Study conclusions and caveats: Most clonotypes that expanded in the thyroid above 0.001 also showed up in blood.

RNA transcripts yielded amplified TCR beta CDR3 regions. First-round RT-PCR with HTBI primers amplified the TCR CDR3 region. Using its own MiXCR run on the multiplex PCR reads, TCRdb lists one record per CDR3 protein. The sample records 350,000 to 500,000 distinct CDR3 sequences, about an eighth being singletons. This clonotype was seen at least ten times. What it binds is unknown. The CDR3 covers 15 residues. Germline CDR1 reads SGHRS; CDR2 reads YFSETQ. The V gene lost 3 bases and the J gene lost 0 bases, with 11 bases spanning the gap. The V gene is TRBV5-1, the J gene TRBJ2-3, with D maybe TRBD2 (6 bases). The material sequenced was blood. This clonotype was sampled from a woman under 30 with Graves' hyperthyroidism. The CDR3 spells CASSSLSGSTDTQYF. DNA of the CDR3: TGCGCCAGCAGCTCCCTTAGCGGAAGCACAGATACGCAGTATTTT.